This T cell receptor beta chain is from a study of T cells in narcolepsy. Study conclusions and caveats: HCRT-specific and TRIB2-specific autoreactive clonotypes appeared among same-patient CSF and blood CD4+ clonotypes.

The data were produced by immunoSEQ multiplex PCR, yet TCRdb's version contains in-frame clones alone and is incomplete. The sample consists of around 16,000 clones, less than 90% of them appearing once. The CDR3 consists of 15 residues. V was clipped by 3 bases and J by 8 bases; unmatched bases: 8. Germline CDR1 is PRHDT and CDR2 is FYEKMQ (reference sequence). A note on this clone: Its cognate antigen is unknown.

The chain joins TRBV13 to TRBJ2-1, with 9 bases that match TRBD2. The sequencing input was memory (CD45RA-) CD4+ T cells from blood. The receptor comes from a human donor in good health. CDR3 DNA: TGTGCCAGCAGCTTCTCTAGCGGGATGGGGCATGAGCAGTTCTTC. This codes for CASSFSSGMGHEQFF.